This paragraph reports one TCR beta chain. Antigen unknown. This record comes from a study of shared clonotypes between healthy human individuals. Study overall: CD4 naive and memory got three plates each, CD8 naive two, CD8 memory one.

Study observations and caveats: Incomplete sequencing of sorted subsets was indicated by rarefaction despite large depth. Sharing across four donors was seen in roughly 5.2% of naive CD4 clonotypes.

Splitting the CD4+ cells yielded a CD45RA+ naive subset and a CD45RA-negative memory subset. V was clipped by 1 base and J by 8 bases, with 15 bases between them. From germline, CDR1 is SGHTA and CDR2 FQGNSA. The CDR3 spans 15 residues. Assay: immunoSEQ multiplex PCR; the TCRdb copy retains only in-frame clones and omits some. This table has 2,500,000 or so clones, 85% to 95% appearing once. The sequencing input was naive CD4+ T cells from PBMCs. The subset here: CD45RA+ positively selected. The origin of this receptor is a man aged 18 to 30 in good health. Some clones in this sample may be carry-over from other donors' samples. V gene TRBV7-2 combines with J gene TRBJ1-3; D may be TRBD1 (5 bases). The CDR3 coding sequence is TGTGCCAGCAGCTTAGAGCCGGGGCTCGGTCACACCATATATTTT. Amino acid sequence: CASSLEPGLGHTIYF.